This record looks at one TCR beta chain sequence and its context. Looked up from germline, CDR1 is SGHKS and CDR2 is YYEKEE (reference sequence). The CDR3 is made up of 17 amino acids. V lost 3 bases and J lost 2; bases outside the gene matches: 8. This table comes from immunoSEQ multiplex PCR, and its TCRdb copy is limited to in-frame clones, with some not included. The top ten clones hold around 10% of a sample with 21,000 or so clones, roughly 80% of them seen once. These data are taken from a study of sequential checkpoint blockade in melanoma. As to treatment: randomized to nivolumab then ipilimumab (arm A) or the reverse (arm B).

The material sequenced was CD8+ T cells sorted from blood (inferred from file names), taken from a patient given nivolumab and ipilimumab in sequence. The receptor comes from a human donor with melanoma. The V and J genes are TRBV5-5 and TRBJ1-5; 10 nucleotides match TRBD1. This chain's CDR3 is CASSYYLTGGGNQPQHF. The CDR3 DNA is TGTGCCAGCAGCTACTACTTGACAGGGGGCGGCAATCAGCCCCAGCATTTT.